These 15 T cell receptor beta chains originate from one sample sequenced in a study of blood T cell repertoires in COVID-19. The table came from immunoSEQ multiplex PCR; TCRdb's copy has only in-frame clones and leaves some out. The sample yields a few hundred thousand clones, approximately 83% seen once. Sequenced sample: PBMCs or T cells enriched from blood (not recorded which). The receptors originated from a man younger than 45 who had recovered from COVID-19.

This clone was seen more than once but under ten times. The CDR3 reads CASSIGGGAYEQYF. The CDR3 DNA sequence: TGTGCCAGTAGTATAGGCGGGGGGGCCTACGAGCAGTACTTC. The genes are TRBV19 and TRBJ2-7; TRBD2 matches at 9 bases. The V gene end was trimmed by 1 base and the J gene end by 2 bases; junction bases not matched to a gene: 0. From germline, CDR1 is LNHDA and CDR2 SQIVND (reference sequence). The CDR3 is made up of 14 amino acids.

Only one count was recorded for this clone. The genes are TRBV6-4 and TRBJ2-2, with 8 bases aligning to TRBD2. The CDR3 spans 15 residues. From germline, CDR1 is MRHNA and CDR2 SNTAGT. J gave up 5 bases and V 6 bases, and 8 bases lay outside the gene matches. CDR3 amino acids: CASSLTSDPTGELFF. DNA of the CDR3: TGTGCCAGCAGCCTGACTAGCGATCCTACCGGGGAGCTGTTTTTT.

The chain recombines TRBV5-1 with TRBJ1-1; TRBD1 aligns across 7 bases. V shed 4 bases and J 0 bases; nucleotides not matched to a gene: 6. CDR1 is SGHRS, CDR2 YFSETQ, per germline. The CDR3 is 15 amino acids. CDR3 in amino acids: CASSPTGSLNTEAFF. The CDR3 DNA sequence: TGCGCCAGCAGCCCGACAGGGTCCCTGAACACTGAAGCTTTCTTT.

This clone was counted a single time. The chain has TRBV7-2 and TRBJ1-2; 7 bases are shared with TRBD1. The germline V gene encodes CDR1 SGHTA and CDR2 FQGNSA. The CDR3 length is 15 residues. The junction had 1 base not matched to a gene; V was cut back by 0 bases and J by 0 bases. CDR3 sequence reads: CASSLAGTANYGYTF. CDR3 DNA sequence: TGTGCCAGCAGCTTAGCCGGGACAGCTAACTATGGCTACACCTTC.

The genes are TRBV6-6 and TRBJ1-2, with TRBD1 matching 8 bases. This CDR3 is built from 13 residues. CDR1 and CDR2 from the germline V gene are MNHNY and SVGAGI (reference sequence). The J segment lost 4 bases and the V segment lost 6 bases, leaving 4 bases of the junction unmatched. Here the CDR3 DNA reads TGTGCCAGCAGCCCAGGGGGCGCCTATGGCTACACCTTC. Its translation: CASSPGGAYGYTF.

This clone was seen a few times. The CDR3 DNA reads as TGTGCCAGCAGTGTCGGAGGGACGTTCTACAATGAGCAGTTCTTC. Residues: CASSVGGTFYNEQFF. V gene TRBV2 combines with J gene TRBJ2-1; maybe TRBD2 (6 bases). V shed 4 bases and J shed 3 bases, with 13 bases lying between them. The CDR3 is made up of 15 amino acids. Germline CDR1 SNHLY, CDR2 FYNNEI.

The V call is TRBV27, the J call TRBJ2-1; D uncertain. CDR1 is MNHEY and CDR2 is SMNVEV in the germline V gene (reference sequence). The V end was cut by 5 bases, the J end by 9 bases, with 8 bases between. CDR3 size: 11 residues. In nucleotides, the CDR3 is TGTGCCAGCAGTCTCAATAGTGAGCAGTTCTTC. Encoded protein: CASSLNSEQFF.

The V call is TRBV10-1, the J call TRBJ1-6, with TRBD1 identical over 7 bases. The junction had 6 bases not matched to a gene; V was cut back by 6 bases and J by 4 bases. CDR1 is WNHNN and CDR2 is SYGVQD in the germline V gene (reference sequence). The CDR3 contains 15 residues. The CDR3 DNA follows: TGCGCCAGCAGCACCTGCAGGGGGTATAATTCACCCCTCCACTTT. Amino acids: CASSTCRGYNSPLHF.

The chain recombines TRBV12-3 or TRBV12-4 with TRBJ1-4, with D hard to call. CDR3 length: 13 amino acids. The V end lost 6 bases, the J end lost 5 bases, and 10 bases lay between the germline ends. The CDR3, as DNA: TGTGCCAGCAGGGTCCAGGTCAATGAAAAACTGTTTTTT. Translating it yields CASRVQVNEKLFF.

The chain has TRBV24-1 and TRBJ1-2; D is perhaps TRBD1 (6 bases). Trimming took 2 bases from V and 4 from J, leaving 19 bases between them. This CDR3 is built from 17 residues. Looked up from germline, CDR1 is KGHDR and CDR2 is SFDVKD. The CDR3 DNA is TGTGCCACCAGTGATTCGAAAGGACAGAGGGCCGTCTATGGCTACACCTTC. It codes for CATSDSKGQRAVYGYTF.

This clone has more than one count but fewer than ten. The J gene is TRBJ2-3, the V gene TRBV5-1; TRBD2 aligns across 8 bases. Looked up from germline, CDR1 is SGHRS and CDR2 is YFSETQ. The ends lost 2 bases at V and 4 bases at J; junction bases unmatched: 6. CDR3 length equals 15 residues. In DNA, the CDR3 is TGCGCCAGCAGCTTCGGGGGGGCGCTTGCAGATACGCAGTATTTT. Translated, it gives CASSFGGALADTQYF.

A word on this clone: This specimen includes other DNA sequences encoding the same CDR3. CDR3 loop: CASSQDREGVYGYTF. CDR3 nucleotide sequence: TGTGCCAGCAGCCAAGATAGAGAGGGAGTCTATGGCTACACCTTC. This chain links TRBV4-2 with TRBJ1-2; no reliable D call. V was cut by 0 bases and J by 4 bases, with 12 bases left in between. Germline CDR1 LGHNA, CDR2 YNFKEQ. This CDR3 has 15 amino acids.

J is TRBJ1-5 and V is TRBV18; D is possibly TRBD1 (5 bases). The CDR3 contains 14 residues. V was trimmed by 2 bases and J by 9 bases, leaving 14 bases between them. Germline CDR1 KGHSH, CDR2 LQKENI. The CDR3 sequence is CASSPGASTGPQHF. The CDR3 DNA follows: TGTGCCAGCTCACCAGGGGCCAGCACGGGGCCCCAGCATTTT.

J is TRBJ1-1 and V is TRBV7-6, with D uncertain. Between the trimmed V and J ends, which lost 5 bases and 2 bases, there was a span of 18 bases. The length of the CDR3 is 16 residues. From germline, CDR1 is SGHVS and CDR2 FNYEAQ. CDR3 in amino acids: CASSPQSGPVNTEAFF. The CDR3 DNA reads TGTGCCAGCAGCCCGCAAAGCGGGCCGGTAAACACTGAAGCTTTCTTT. Complete variable domain (other parts from reference TRBV7-6 and TRBJ1-1): GAGVSQSPRYKVTKRGQDVALRCDPISGHVSLYWYRQALGQGPEFLTYFNYEAQQDKSGLPNDRFSAERPEGSISTLTIQRTEQRDSAMYRCASSPQSGPVNTEAFFGQGTRLTVV.

V usage is TRBV18 and J usage is TRBJ1-1; TRBD1 agrees at 7 bases. Germline CDR1 is KGHSH and CDR2 is LQKENI. V dropped 4 bases and J dropped 0; count of bases not matched to a gene: 5. The CDR3 has 15 residues. The CDR3 DNA reads as TGTGCCAGCTCACGGGACAGTTACATGAACACTGAAGCTTTCTTT. This sequence encodes CASSRDSYMNTEAFF.